The clone carrying this T cell receptor beta chain has a handful of counts. Its antigen is not known. The data belong to a study of response to subunit inactivated influenza vaccine. Study-wide findings and caveats: Authors suggested few new T cells are recruited by each seasonal influenza vaccination.

Germline lookup yields CDR1 MGHDK and CDR2 SYGVNS. CDR3 length: 12 residues. Trimming shortened V by 0 bases and J by 13 bases, and 12 bases separated the two germline ends. TCRdb recomputed calls from the RT-PCR reads with MiXCR, one row per CDR3 protein. The sample holds about 500,000 distinct CDR3 sequences, 16% seen once. This clonotype was obtained from a man aged 50-75 years who received an inactivated influenza vaccine. The specimen was CD4+ T cells sorted from PBMCs, collected less than 30 months after vaccination. The chain combines TRBV25-1 with TRBJ2-5, with D unclear. The CDR3 nucleotides read TGTGCCAGCAGTGAATACGGCAACCCGGTGTACTTC. It codes for CASSEYGNPVYF.